Shown below are 22 T cell receptor beta chains from a single sample sequenced in a study of T cells in Graves' hyperthyroidism and ophthalmopathy. TCR beta CDR3 regions were amplified from RNA. First-round RT-PCR of the TCR CDR3 relied on the HTBI primer set. TCRdb recomputed calls from the multiplex PCR reads with MiXCR, one row per CDR3 protein. Among over 650,000 distinct CDR3 sequences listed, nearly 45% were seen once. Sequenced input: peripheral blood or thyroid tissue (not recorded which). These receptors were obtained from an adult man with Graves' disease, either hyperthyroidism or ophthalmopathy (not recorded which).

In its sample, this clonotype was seen many times. The chain couples TRBV10-3 to TRBJ2-6; D might be TRBD1 (6 bases). This CDR3 region has 19 residues. V lost 0 bases to trimming and J lost 0 bases, with 15 bases between them. Germline V gene sequence: CDR1 ENHRY, CDR2 SYGVKD. Written as DNA, the CDR3 is TGTGCCATCAGTGAGTCGAGGACAGCCCGGGGCTCTGGGGCCAACGTCCTGACTTTC. The encoded protein is CAISESRTARGSGANVLTF.

The V and J genes are TRBV20-1 and TRBJ1-3; D ambiguous. CDR1 and CDR2 from the germline V gene are DFQATT and SNEGSKA (reference sequence). Trimming pared 0 bases from V and 2 bases from J, leaving 2 bases between. CDR3 size: 12 residues. The CDR3 DNA is TGCAGTGCTAGAGAGGCTGGAAACACCATATATTTT. Its translation is CSAREAGNTIYF.

This clonotype has at least ten counts. The chain combines TRBV5-1 with TRBJ1-6, with D possibly being TRBD1 (5 bases). The CDR3 is 15 residues long. V lost 2 bases to trimming and J lost 9 bases, with 15 bases between them. The germline V gene has CDR1 SGHRS and CDR2 YFSETQ. This CDR3 reads CASSFSRQTVSPLHF. The CDR3, as DNA: TGCGCCAGCAGCTTTTCACGACAGACGGTTTCACCCCTCCACTTT.

This clonotype appeared many times. The J gene is TRBJ1-6, the V gene TRBV15, with D unclear. Trimming stripped 5 bases from V and 6 bases from J, with 5 bases between. From germline, CDR1 is LNHNV and CDR2 YYDKDF (reference sequence). This CDR3 is 12 amino acids long. The CDR3 sequence is CATSGLNSPLHF. The CDR3 nucleotides are TGTGCCACCAGCGGACTTAATTCACCCCTCCACTTT.

This sequence joins TRBV11-1 and TRBJ2-7; D is ambiguous. Per the germline V gene, CDR1 is SGHAT and CDR2 is FQDESV (reference sequence). CDR3 length equals 13 residues. Between the trimmed V and J ends, which lost 3 bases and 2 bases, there was a span of 8 bases. The DNA of the CDR3 is TGTGCCAGCAGCTTCGCGGCGACCTACGAGCAGTACTTC. Translated, it gives CASSFAATYEQYF.

Concerning this clonotype: A much larger clone lies a single base off, so this may be a read error. V and J are TRBV10-3 and TRBJ1-5; a weak D match, TRBD1 (5 bases). V shed 3 bases and J shed 6 bases, with 9 bases lying between them. This CDR3 has 13 amino acids. Per germline, CDR1 ENHRY and CDR2 SYGVKD. The CDR3 DNA reads TGTGCCATCAGTGAAGGGGCGGGTCAGCCCCAGCATTTT. Its protein product is CAISEGAGQPQHF.

This clonotype turned up a few times. J is TRBJ2-5 and V is TRBV24-1; TRBD2 might be the D (6 bases). V lost 2 bases and J 3 bases, leaving 12 bases between the germline ends. The CDR3 runs to 15 residues. Germline-derived CDR1 and CDR2 are KGHDR and SFDVKD. CDR3 in DNA: TGTGCCACCAGTGATTATAGGGACTTTAAAGAGACCCAGTACTTC. Its protein is CATSDYRDFKETQYF.

This clonotype was detected only once. This may stem from a read error, because a much larger clone lies one nucleotide away. The rearrangement joins TRBV25-1 to TRBJ2-5; TRBD2 is a possible D gene (6 bases). This CDR3 has 16 amino acids. In germline, CDR1 is MGHDK, CDR2 SYGVNS. The germline V and J ends were trimmed by 4 bases and 2 bases, with 17 bases remaining between them. The CDR3 DNA reads as TGTGCCAGCAGTGGATATACGGGGACTTATCAAGAGACCCAGTACTTC. Its protein is CASSGYTGTYQETQYF.

The sample holds one count of this clonotype. The chain carries TRBV25-1 and TRBJ1-1; 9 bases map to TRBD1. The ends lost 1 base at V and 4 bases at J; junction bases unmatched: 4. This CDR3 has 15 amino acids. Germline V gives CDR1 MGHDK, CDR2 SYGVNS. The CDR3: CASSELRTGATEAFF. CDR3 in DNA: TGTGCCAGCAGTGAATTAAGGACAGGGGCCACTGAAGCTTTCTTT.

In its sample, this clonotype was seen many times. This chain connects TRBV15 to TRBJ1-6, with D perhaps matching TRBD1 (6 bases). This CDR3 spans 13 amino acids. Germline V gives CDR1 LNHNV, CDR2 YYDKDF (reference sequence). V was trimmed by 8 bases and J by 3 bases, leaving 8 bases between them. In nucleotides, the CDR3 is TGTGCCACCGCGGGACACTATAATTCACCCCTCCACTTT. It is translated as CATAGHYNSPLHF.

This sequence joins TRBV6-5 and TRBJ2-5; the match to TRBD2 covers 11 bases. Losses at the gene ends were 6 bases for V and 3 bases for J; bases not matched to a gene: 6. CDR1 and CDR2 (germline): MNHEY, SVGAGI. The CDR3 runs 15 residues. The CDR3 region has the DNA TGTGCCAGCAGATGGACTAGCGGGTCAGAAGAGACCCAGTACTTC. It translates to CASRWTSGSEETQYF.

This clonotype has ten or more counts. V is TRBV20-1 and J is TRBJ2-7; D might be TRBD1 (6 bases). The germline V and J ends were trimmed by 3 bases and 5 bases, with 17 bases remaining between them. The V gene's germline CDR1 is DFQATT and CDR2 SNEGSKA (reference sequence). The CDR3 sequence is 14 residues long. The CDR3 loop reads CSASVGRGQDEQYF. The CDR3 DNA sequence: TGCAGTGCTAGTGTCGGCAGGGGCCAGGACGAGCAGTACTTC.

This clonotype has at least ten counts. CDR3 nucleotides: TGTGCCAGCAGCCAGGACGATAGAAATTCACCCCTCCACTTT. Residues: CASSQDDRNSPLHF. This rearrangement joins TRBV6-5 to TRBJ1-6; D ambiguous. Trimming took off 6 bases at V and 7 bases at J, with 13 bases between the two ends. CDR1 is MNHEY and CDR2 is SVGAGI in the germline V gene. The CDR3 covers 14 residues.

The rearrangement links TRBV7-8 to TRBJ1-1; no clear D. The CDR3 has 14 amino acids. Trimming cost V 4 bases and J 4 bases, with 13 bases left between them. Germline V gene data show CDR1 as SGHVS and CDR2 as FQNEAQ. The CDR3 loop reads CASSSLAPVTEAFF. CDR3 DNA: TGTGCCAGCAGCTCCCTCGCCCCGGTCACTGAAGCTTTCTTT.

The chain carries TRBV2 and TRBJ1-5; 8 positions match TRBD1. The V and J ends lost 1 base and 9 bases, in that order; junction bases with no gene match: 2. The CDR3 spans 13 residues. The V gene's germline CDR1 is SNHLY and CDR2 FYNNEI. CDR3 bases: TGTGCCAGCAGTGAAGTAGGGACAGGGCCCCAGCATTTT. This sequence encodes CASSEVGTGPQHF.

As DNA, the CDR3 is TGTGCCAGCAGCCAAGGGGGAAGTGGGACCCAGTACTTC. It encodes CASSQGGSGTQYF. The J gene is TRBJ2-5, the V gene TRBV14; D is unresolved. There are 13 residues in the CDR3. Trimming stripped 1 base from V and 7 bases from J, with 10 bases between. Per germline, CDR1 SGHDN and CDR2 FVKESK.

The chain carries TRBV6-6 and TRBJ2-2; D is ambiguous. Trimming cost V 5 bases and J 7 bases, with 11 bases left between them. There are 13 residues in the CDR3. Germline V gene sequence: CDR1 MNHNY, CDR2 SVGAGI (reference sequence). CDR3 residues: CASSPGWNGELFF. CDR3 nucleotides: TGTGCCAGCAGTCCCGGGTGGAACGGGGAGCTGTTTTTT.

The chain links TRBV2 to TRBJ1-1; D is possibly TRBD1 (5 bases). This CDR3 has 12 amino acids. The V end lost 11 bases, the J end lost 5 bases, and 15 bases lay between the germline ends. In germline, CDR1 is SNHLY, CDR2 FYNNEI. The CDR3 DNA is TGTGCCCCTCAGGGATGGGGGACTGAAGCTTTCTTT. Amino acids: CAPQGWGTEAFF.

This clonotype was observed many times. This chain uses TRBV7-8 with TRBJ2-5; D is ambiguous. The CDR3 spans 14 residues. Per the germline V gene, CDR1 is SGHVS and CDR2 is FQNEAQ. Trimming shortened V by 1 base and J by 2 bases, and 8 bases separated the two germline ends. The CDR3 loop reads CASSLEVSQETQYF. For the CDR3, the DNA is TGTGCCAGCAGCTTAGAGGTCTCTCAAGAGACCCAGTACTTC.

The J gene is TRBJ2-7, the V gene TRBV9, with D tentatively TRBD1 (6 bases). There are 17 residues in the CDR3. V was clipped by 4 bases and J by 3 bases, with 23 bases between them. The germline CDR1 and CDR2 sequences are SGDLS and YYNGEE. CDR3: CASSTLIRGSQNYEQYF. The CDR3 DNA reads as TGTGCCAGCAGCACCTTGATCAGGGGTTCCCAAAACTACGAGCAGTACTTC.

The sample holds a few counts of this clonotype. The chain uses TRBV5-1 and TRBJ1-4, with 9 bases fitting TRBD1. With 0 bases clipped from V and 5 bases from J, the junction kept 5 bases outside the gene matches. CDR1 is SGHRS and CDR2 is YFSETQ in the germline V gene. The CDR3 totals 16 residues. The DNA for the CDR3 is TGCGCCAGCAGCTTGGGGACAGGGGAGGTGAATGAAAAACTGTTTTTT. It codes for CASSLGTGEVNEKLFF.

This clonotype was seen ten or more times. The gene calls are TRBV29-1 and TRBJ1-1; 8 positions match TRBD1. CDR3 size: 11 residues. CDR1 and CDR2 from the germline V gene are SQVTM and ANQGSEA. V shed 6 bases and J 8 bases; nucleotides not matched to a gene: 5. In DNA, the CDR3 is TGCAGCGTGCAGGGGGCTGGGGAAGCTTTCTTT. Translating gives CSVQGAGEAFF.